These 18 T cell receptor beta chains came from one sample sequenced in a study of neurological immune-mediated disorders. One entry per CDR3 protein results from TCRdb running MiXCR on the 5' RACE reads. The table lists over 25,000 distinct CDR3 sequences, roughly 12% of them singletons, with 5.8% in the top ten. Sequenced sample: PBMCs. These receptors all come from a woman aged 55-70 years in good health.

This clonotype was observed many times. The chain joins TRBV12-3 or TRBV12-4 to TRBJ2-2, with a tentative D call TRBD1 (7 bases). This CDR3 is built from 21 residues. Trimming removed 5 bases at V and 0 bases at J, with 28 bases between. Here the CDR3 DNA reads TGTGCCAGCAGTCTTTGGCCTCCGGGACAGACTAGTTCCCCGAACACCGGGGAGCTGTTTTTT. Amino acids: CASSLWPPGQTSSPNTGELFF.

This clonotype was recorded many times. J is TRBJ1-1 and V is TRBV5-1, with a tentative D call TRBD1 (6 bases). The CDR3 has 14 amino acids. Germline V gene data show CDR1 as SGHRS and CDR2 as YFSETQ. Trimming left V 0 bases short and J 3 bases short, with 9 bases between. The CDR3 DNA sequence: TGCGCCAGCAGCTTGGGGTCAGGGGACACTGAAGCTTTCTTT. This codes for CASSLGSGDTEAFF.

This clonotype was counted many times. This sequence joins TRBV10-3 and TRBJ2-7; D not resolved. Trimming cost V 5 bases and J 6 bases, with 20 bases left between them. There are 15 residues in the CDR3. Germline assignment: CDR1 ENHRY and CDR2 SYGVKD. The CDR3 DNA reads as TGTGCCATCAGTCCGGCGACCCTACAACTTGGCGAGCAGTACTTC. Translation gives CAISPATLQLGEQYF.

The genes are TRBV27 and TRBJ1-6; 8 bases align to TRBD1. The germline CDR1 and CDR2 sequences are MNHEY and SMNVEV (reference sequence). The V gene end was trimmed by 10 bases and the J gene end by 1 base; junction bases not matched to a gene: 6. The CDR3 length is 15 residues. CDR3 sequence reads: CAIPTGESYNSPLHF. Written as DNA, the CDR3 is TGTGCCATTCCGACAGGGGAATCCTATAATTCACCCCTCCACTTT.

This clonotype was recorded many times. The chain employs TRBV6-2 or TRBV6-3 and TRBJ2-7, with no clear D. The CDR3 is made up of 16 amino acids. Deletions cut 2 bases from V and 0 bases from J, with 14 bases between. Germline CDR1 reads MNHEY; CDR2 reads SVGEGT. The CDR3 region is CASSYPRETSSYEQYF. CDR3 DNA: TGTGCCAGCAGTTACCCCCGAGAGACAAGCTCCTACGAGCAGTACTTC.

This clonotype was seen many times. The V call is TRBV12-3 or TRBV12-4, the J call TRBJ2-5; perhaps TRBD2 as D (5 bases). The CDR3 consists of 15 residues. V lost 7 bases and J 3 bases, leaving 18 bases between the germline ends. The CDR3 here is CASISGAPGEETQYF. The CDR3 DNA is TGTGCCAGCATTTCTGGTGCCCCCGGGGAAGAGACCCAGTACTTC.

The sample holds many counts of this clonotype. The CDR3 region is CSASPPGYRYGYTF. CDR3 DNA: TGCAGTGCCTCCCCCCCGGGGTATAGGTATGGCTACACCTTC. V and J are TRBV20-1 and TRBJ1-2; D gene ambiguous. Germline V gene data show CDR1 as DFQATT and CDR2 as SNEGSKA (reference sequence). Trimming stripped 6 bases from V and 5 bases from J, with 19 bases between. The CDR3 loop spans 14 amino acids.

This clonotype was observed many times. The chain uses TRBV5-1 and TRBJ1-2; D may be TRBD1 (5 bases). The CDR3 spans 13 residues. Germline CDR1 SGHRS, CDR2 YFSETQ. Trimming left V 0 bases short and J 3 bases short, with 6 bases between. The CDR3 coding sequence is TGCGCCAGCAGCTTGGGACAGTACTATGGCTACACCTTC. Protein product: CASSLGQYYGYTF.

This clonotype showed up many times. This rearrangement joins TRBV19 to TRBJ2-1; D unresolved. Trimming took 5 bases from V and 8 from J, leaving 10 bases between them. Per the germline V gene, CDR1 is LNHDA and CDR2 is SQIVND (reference sequence). The CDR3 is 12 amino acids. The CDR3 spells CASSVTVDEQFF. The CDR3 region has the DNA TGTGCCAGTAGTGTCACAGTGGATGAGCAGTTCTTC. Drawing the rest from reference TRBV19 and TRBJ2-1, the complete variable domain is DGGITQSPKYLFRKEGQNVTLSCEQNLNHDAMYWYRQDPGQGLRLIYYSQIVNDFQKGDIAEGYSVSREKKESFPLTVTSAQKNPTAFYLCASSVTVDEQFFGPGTRLTVL.

About this clonotype itself: Germline and junction disagree at one end, which may indicate a read error. The V gene is TRBV6-2 or TRBV6-3, the J gene TRBJ2-3, with D perhaps matching TRBD2 (5 bases). The CDR3 spans 16 residues. The germline V gene has CDR1 MNHEY and CDR2 SVGEGT. The CDR3 DNA is TGTGTCAGCAGTTCCTTAGCGAGAAGCCGCACAGATACGCAGTATTTT. Translated: CVSSSLARSRTDTQYF.

There are many counts of this clonotype. J is TRBJ2-7 and V is TRBV27; D is possibly TRBD1 (5 bases). V was pared by 3 bases and J by 1 base, with 25 bases between. CDR1 is MNHEY, CDR2 SMNVEV, per germline (reference sequence). This CDR3 spans 19 amino acids. The CDR3 DNA reads as TGTGCCAGCAGTTTTTCCAGGGCGCTCCACAGGCCGGATTCCTACGAGCAGTACTTC. It specifies CASSFSRALHRPDSYEQYF.

This clonotype appeared many times. V is TRBV20-1 and J is TRBJ2-1; D remains ambiguous. The V end was cut by 0 bases, the J end by 6 bases, with 9 bases between. The CDR3 covers 13 residues. In germline, CDR1 is DFQATT, CDR2 SNEGSKA (reference sequence). The CDR3: CSARDVAINEQFF. The CDR3 DNA follows: TGCAGTGCTAGAGATGTTGCAATCAATGAGCAGTTCTTC.

This clonotype was counted at least ten times. The chain employs TRBV5-1 and TRBJ2-3, with a weak D call TRBD2 (5 bases). Trimming took off 0 bases at V and 5 bases at J, with 13 bases between the two ends. The germline V gene encodes CDR1 SGHRS and CDR2 YFSETQ. This CDR3 is 15 amino acids long. CDR3 residues: CASSLALLGGDTQYF. CDR3 bases: TGCGCCAGCAGCTTGGCACTCCTAGGAGGAGATACGCAGTATTTT.

This clonotype appeared many times. This rearrangement joins TRBV5-5 to TRBJ1-2; 7 bases align to TRBD1. Per germline, CDR1 SGHKS and CDR2 YYEKEE (reference sequence). CDR3 size: 13 residues. After removal of 4 bases from V and 2 bases from J, the junction contained 2 bases not matched to a gene. CDR3 nucleotide sequence: TGTGCCAGCAGCCAGGGACAGAACTATGGCTACACCTTC. Translated, it gives CASSQGQNYGYTF. The variable domain in full, completed from reference TRBV5-5 and TRBJ1-2, reads DAGVTQSPTHLIKTRGQQVTLRCSPISGHKSVSWYQQVLGQGPQFIFQYYEKEERGRGNFPDRFSARQFPNYSSELNVNALLLGDSALYLCASSQGQNYGYTFGSGTRLTVV.

This clonotype has at least ten counts. This chain links TRBV20-1 with TRBJ1-1; no reliable D call. With 3 bases removed from V and 1 base from J, the gap between germline ends came to 6 bases. This CDR3 spans 12 amino acids. Germline V gives CDR1 DFQATT, CDR2 SNEGSKA (reference sequence). The CDR3 loop reads CSASVTNTEAFF. CDR3 sequence (DNA): TGCAGTGCTAGTGTCACGAACACTGAAGCTTTCTTT.

This clonotype showed up many times. The chain is built from TRBV7-8 and TRBJ1-1, with 8 bases fitting TRBD1. CDR3 length equals 16 residues. Per the germline V gene, CDR1 is SGHVS and CDR2 is FQNEAQ. J lost 4 bases, V lost 2 bases, and 9 bases had no gene match. CDR3 amino acids: CASSLIRTGKVTEAFF. CDR3 bases: TGTGCCAGCAGCTTAATCCGGACAGGGAAGGTCACTGAAGCTTTCTTT.

The V and J genes are TRBV5-8 and TRBJ2-1; the match to TRBD2 covers 10 bases. This CDR3 has 15 amino acids. V lost 4 bases and J lost 6; bases outside the gene matches: 7. The germline gives CDR1 SGHTS, CDR2 YDEGEE. The CDR3 loop reads CASSRGVAGGNEQFF. The CDR3 DNA reads as TGTGCCAGCAGCCGAGGGGTAGCGGGGGGCAATGAGCAGTTCTTC.

By its share, this clonotype is medium-sized (0.01 to 0.1%). The chain has TRBV28 and TRBJ1-6; D not resolved. Trimming removed 6 bases at V and 9 bases at J, with 21 bases between. The germline V gene encodes CDR1 MDHEN and CDR2 SYDVKM. The CDR3 is made up of 16 amino acids. CDR3 loop: CASSLPGTGGSSPLHF. Written as DNA, the CDR3 is TGTGCCAGCAGCCTTCCGGGAACCGGTGGGAGTTCACCCCTCCACTTT.